Listed below are T cell receptor beta chains from one sample, sequenced in a study of T cell responses to AZD1222 COVID-19 vaccine. TCRdb's copy holds only in-frame clones and misses some; the assay was immunoSEQ multiplex PCR. The table records around 100,000 clones, 91% of them present only once. The sample was peripheral blood, taken on day 0 of AZD1222 vaccination. These receptors came from an adult in good health. CDR3s include the opening cysteine and the closing phenylalanine or tryptophan. The D gene is left open where the match is weak. A row's size may be missing; if present it is once, few, many or a size class.

>TRBJ2-3|TRBV2|.|.
TGTGCCAGCAGTGTTACTACCCGGGATACGCAGTATTTT
CASSVTTRDTQYF
>TRBJ1-2|TRBV28|.|TRBD1
TGTGCCAGCAGACACAGGGGGCGAAACTATGGCTACACCTTC
CASRHRGRNYGYTF
>TRBJ2-1|TRBV3-1/TRBV3-2|.|TRBD2
TGTGCCAGCAGCCTTAGCGGGAGATTGATGAGTGAGCAGTTCTTC
CASSLSGRLMSEQFF
>TRBJ1-3|TRBV6-5|.|.
TGTGCCAGCTCGTTAACGCGGGACGCCGGAAACACCATATATTTT
CASSLTRDAGNTIYF
>TRBJ2-3|TRBV10-3|.|.
TGTGCCATCAGTGAGTCACGGGATAGGTCAGATACGCAGTATTTT
CAISESRDRSDTQYF
>TRBJ2-7|TRBV27|.|TRBD1
TGTGCCAGCAGTTTAGGACAGGGAGAGCAGTACTTC
CASSLGQGEQYF
>TRBJ1-1|TRBV10-3|once|TRBD1
TGTGCCAAACGGACAGGAATGAACACTGAAGCTTTCTTT
CAKRTGMNTEAFF
>TRBJ1-6|TRBV14|.|.
TGTGCCAGCAGCCTCGATAATCGATCACCCCTCCACTTT
CASSLDNRSPLHF
>TRBJ1-5|TRBV6-4|.|.
TGTGCCAGCAGTCCTATGCCGGGACCCAATCAGCCCCAGCATTTT
CASSPMPGPNQPQHF
>TRBJ2-3|TRBV9|.|.
TGTGCCAGCAGCGTAGCCGGAGCCCTCACAGATACGCAGTATTTT
CASSVAGALTDTQYF
>TRBJ1-5|TRBV6-5|.|.
TGTGCCAGCAGTTACTTCCGGGACACCAATCAGCCCCAGCATTTT
CASSYFRDTNQPQHF
>TRBJ2-3|TRBV5-1|.|TRBD2
TGCGCCAGCAGCGGGGGACTAGCGGGAGGACCCACAGATACGCAGTATTTT
CASSGGLAGGPTDTQYF
>TRBJ2-5|TRBV7-3|.|.
TGTGCCAGCAGCTTAATAGGAGCGGGAGAGACCCAGTACTTC
CASSLIGAGETQYF
>TRBJ1-1|TRBV7-9|.|.
TGTGCCAGCAGCTTACAGGGCCTCGGGAGTTCGACGAACACTGAAGCTTTCTTT
CASSLQGLGSSTNTEAFF
>TRBJ1-2|TRBV30|few|TRBD1
TGTGCCTGGAGTTACACAGGGGGCTATGGCTACACCTTC
CAWSYTGGYGYTF
>TRBJ1-2|TRBV28|.|.
TGTGCCAGCAGTTTAATTACAGCTAACTATGGCTACACCTTC
CASSLITANYGYTF
>TRBJ2-6|TRBV10-2|.|.
TGCGCCAGCAGAGACCGTACAGGTGGGGCCAACGTCCTGACTTTC
CASRDRTGGANVLTF
>TRBJ1-1|TRBV19|.|TRBD1
TGTGCCAGTAGTCTAGACAGGGGGTCCACTGAAGCTTTCTTT
CASSLDRGSTEAFF
>TRBJ2-7|TRBV3-1/TRBV3-2|.|TRBD1
TGTGCCAGCAGCTCCCGGGACAGGGATTCCTACGAGCAGTACTTC
CASSSRDRDSYEQYF
>TRBJ2-7|TRBV4-1|.|TRBD2
TGCGCCAGCAGCCAGGGCCGGACTAGCGGGAGCCCCTACCAGTACTTC
CASSQGRTSGSPYQYF
>TRBJ2-7|TRBV12-3/TRBV12-4|.|.
TGTGCCAGCAGTCAGGACAGTATCTACGAGCAGTACTTC
CASSQDSIYEQYF
>TRBJ2-7|TRBV5-6|.|TRBD1
TGTGCCAGCAGCTTGACAGGGGCCCACGAGCAGTACTTC
CASSLTGAHEQYF
>TRBJ1-2|TRBV27|.|.
TGTGCCAGCAGTTTATCGGGGTCCTATGGCTACACCTTC
CASSLSGSYGYTF
>TRBJ1-4|TRBV30|.|TRBD1
TGTGCCTGGAGTACCTCGGGAGCCGGGACAGGGGGCGCGGCTGAAAAACTGTTTTTT
CAWSTSGAGTGGAAEKLFF
>TRBJ2-7|TRBV27|once|.
TGTGCCAGCAGCCGCTCAGGGTCCTACGAGCAGTACTTC
CASSRSGSYEQYF
>TRBJ1-2|TRBV5-8|.|.
TGTGCCAGCAGCTTGGGCCTCTATGGCTACACCTTC
CASSLGLYGYTF
>TRBJ1-4|TRBV6-5|.|.
TGTGCCAGCAGTTGGGGGTTGAATGAAAAACTGTTTTTT
CASSWGLNEKLFF
>TRBJ1-2|TRBV9|.|.
TGTGCCAGCAGCGCCACTTACACAGGGTACACTAACTATGGCTACACCTTC
CASSATYTGYTNYGYTF
>TRBJ2-1|TRBV2|few|.
TGTGCCAGCAGTGTTAGCGTCTACAATGAGCAGTTCTTC
CASSVSVYNEQFF
>TRBJ2-1|TRBV15|.|.
TGTGCCACCAGCAGAGATGTTATCGATGAGCAGTTCTTC
CATSRDVIDEQFF
>TRBJ2-2|TRBV19|.|.
TGTGCCAGTAGTACCGGGACCCTGACGGCTACCGGGGAGCTGTTTTTT
CASSTGTLTATGELFF
>TRBJ1-1|TRBV19|.|.
TGTGCCAGTAGTCTAGGGTTGGGGGCAGCTTTCTTT
CASSLGLGAAFF
>TRBJ1-3|TRBV5-1|.|.
TGCGCCAGCGGTAAGGAGAACGGAAACACCATATATTTT
CASGKENGNTIYF
>TRBJ1-4|TRBV10-3|.|TRBD1
TGTGCCATCAGTGAGGGGGGGACAGTTAATGAAAAACTGTTTTTT
CAISEGGTVNEKLFF
>TRBJ2-2|TRBV9|.|TRBD1
TGTGCCAGCAGCCCGACCGGGACAGGGATCGGGGAGCTGTTTTTT
CASSPTGTGIGELFF
>TRBJ1-1|TRBV29-1|.|.
TGCAGCTTCTCTGAGGGATGGAGTGGGGACACTGAAGCTTTCTTT
CSFSEGWSGDTEAFF
>TRBJ2-3|TRBV5-1|once|.
TGCGCCAGCAGTCAACGGGATTCAATGTCAGATACGCAGTATTTT
CASSQRDSMSDTQYF
>TRBJ2-1|TRBV28|.|.
TGTGCCAGCAAGCAGGACCCGAACTCCTACAATGAGCAGTTCTTC
CASKQDPNSYNEQFF
>TRBJ1-1|TRBV7-8|few|.
TGTGCCAGCAGCTTAGTAACCCGGGGAGGGACTGAAGCTTTCTTT
CASSLVTRGGTEAFF
>TRBJ1-4|TRBV7-2|once|.
TGTGCCAGCAGCTTAAGCCGAAATGAAAAACTGTTTTTT
CASSLSRNEKLFF
>TRBJ1-1|TRBV7-3|.|TRBD1
TGTGCCAGCAGCTCTGACAGGGAATCAGAAGCTTTCTTT
CASSSDRESEAFF
>TRBJ2-3|TRBV28|.|.
TGTGCCAGCAGTTTATTCACAGCTAGCACAGATACGCAGTATTTT
CASSLFTASTDTQYF
>TRBJ2-7|TRBV5-4|.|.
TGTGCCAGCAGCTTGAGGATGGCCAGGGTCGTGAAGCAGTACTTC
CASSLRMARVVKQYF
>TRBJ2-2|TRBV28|.|.
TGTGCCAGCAGGCAACGGACCGGGGAGCTGTTTTTT
CASRQRTGELFF
>TRBJ1-5|TRBV6-5|.|.
TGTGCCAGCTCAAACACAGGGTTGGGCAATCAGCCCCAGCATTTT
CASSNTGLGNQPQHF
>TRBJ1-2|TRBV7-9|.|TRBD1
TGTGCCAGCTCGGACAGGGCAAGAGTCTATGGCTACACCTTC
CASSDRARVYGYTF